The 6 T cell receptor beta chains in this list originate from one sample, sequenced in a study of PD-1 blockade in classical Hodgkin lymphoma. Time point: cycle 4 day 1 (C4D1), after 6 weeks of nivolumab. Following autologous stem cell transplantation, relapse occurred in every patient, and exposure to brentuximab vedotin varied. Measured with immunoSEQ multiplex PCR; TCRdb has only the in-frame clones, and not every one. This sample carries approximately 29,000 clones, just under 80% of them seen once, and the ten largest clones take roughly 17%. The material was peripheral blood mononuclear cells (PBMCs), obtained before the fourth cycle of nivolumab. The receptors here all came from a human donor with classical Hodgkin lymphoma.

V and J are TRBV19 and TRBJ2-5, with 9 bases that match TRBD2. V lost 4 bases and J lost 5; bases outside the gene matches: 14. Germline loops: CDR1 LNHDA, CDR2 SQIVND (reference sequence). This CDR3 comprises 17 residues. The CDR3 nucleotides are TGTGCCAGTAGTACCCGGGGTAGTCTAGCGGGGTGGGAGACCCAGTACTTC. This gives the protein CASSTRGSLAGWETQYF.

V is TRBV11-2 and J is TRBJ2-1; 14 bases agree with TRBD2. V was clipped by 3 bases and J by 7 bases; unmatched bases: 11. The germline gives CDR1 SGHAT, CDR2 FQNNGV. The CDR3 is made up of 18 amino acids. CDR3 bases: TGTGCCAGCAGCTTGGCACCCGGGACTAGCGGGAGAAGGAATGAGCAGTTCTTC. It encodes CASSLAPGTSGRRNEQFF.

This sequence joins TRBV18 and TRBJ1-3; perhaps TRBD1 as D (6 bases). This CDR3 comprises 16 residues. V was shortened by 3 bases and J by 3 bases, with 15 bases between the two germline ends. Germline CDR1 and CDR2: KGHSH and LQKENI. The CDR3 region is CASSPYRDLYGNTIYF. The DNA of the CDR3 is TGTGCCAGCTCACCTTACAGGGACCTCTATGGAAACACCATATATTTT.

J is TRBJ2-2 and V is TRBV5-1; D not certain. The germline CDR1 and CDR2 sequences are SGHRS and YFSETQ. V was shortened by 4 bases and J by 1 base, with 14 bases between the two germline ends. The CDR3 covers 16 residues. CDR3 loop: CASSLSEAQNTGELFF. In nucleotides, the CDR3 is TGCGCCAGCAGCCTGTCGGAAGCGCAGAACACCGGGGAGCTGTTTTTT.

This chain links TRBV13 with TRBJ2-1; 9 positions agree with TRBD2. The CDR3 spans 15 residues. The germline V gene encodes CDR1 PRHDT and CDR2 FYEKMQ (reference sequence). Trimming took 4 bases from V and 5 from J; bases not matched to a gene: 6. CDR3 region: CASSSRLAEHNEQFF. Written as DNA, the CDR3 is TGTGCCAGCAGCTCCAGACTAGCGGAGCACAATGAGCAGTTCTTC.

V usage is TRBV7-6 and J usage is TRBJ2-3; D is possibly TRBD1 (6 bases). Trimming pared 5 bases from V and 9 bases from J, leaving 15 bases between. This CDR3 has 13 amino acids. Per germline, CDR1 SGHVS and CDR2 FNYEAQ. In DNA form, the CDR3 reads TGTGCCAGCAGCAGCTACGACAGGACAACGCAGTATTTT. Its translation is CASSSYDRTTQYF.